Listed below are T cell receptor beta chains from one sample, sequenced in a study of blood T cell repertoires in COVID-19. Sequenced by immunoSEQ multiplex PCR; TCRdb stores in-frame clones only, minus some. The sample lists approximately 13,000 clones, 75% to 90% occurring once. The specimen was peripheral blood. The receptors were gathered from a man aged 45-60 years with active COVID-19. CDR3s include the opening cysteine and the closing phenylalanine or tryptophan. Each record gives: J gene, clone size, D gene, V gene, CDR3 DNA, CDR3 protein. A D gene is named only where the DNA matches it firmly. Where a row states a size, it is once, few, many or the class of an expanded clone; other rows omit it.

TRBJ1-4 | - | - | TRBV18 | TGTGCCAGCTCACGCACAGGGCATAATGAAAAACTGTTTTTT | CASSRTGHNEKLFF
TRBJ2-2 | - | - | TRBV9 | TGTGCCAGCAGCGGGGCGTGGATGGGCGGGGAGCTGTTTTTT | CASSGAWMGGELFF
TRBJ2-3 | - | TRBD2 | TRBV9 | TGTGCCAGCAGCGTTACTAGCGGGAGGGAAGATACGCAGTATTTT | CASSVTSGREDTQYF
TRBJ2-1 | - | - | TRBV3-1/TRBV3-2 | TGTGCCAGCAGCCAAGCGGTAAATTACAATGAGCAGTTCTTC | CASSQAVNYNEQFF
TRBJ2-3 | - | - | TRBV5-4 | TGTGCCAGCAGCCATGGGGACAATAAAGCGGATACGCAGTATTTT | CASSHGDNKADTQYF
TRBJ2-7 | - | - | TRBV18 | TGTGCCAGCTCACCTTTTAACATCTACGAGCAGTACTTC | CASSPFNIYEQYF
TRBJ1-1 | large | - | TRBV30 | TGTGCCTGGAGTTATGACACTGAAGCTTTCTTT | CAWSYDTEAFF
TRBJ2-1 | - | TRBD2 | TRBV2 | TGTGCCAGCAGTGAAGCCCGGGGGGTGGCGGGAAATGAGCAGTTCTTC | CASSEARGVAGNEQFF
TRBJ2-7 | once | TRBD1 | TRBV20-1 | TGTGTGGCAGGGGGCTCCTACGAGCAGTACTTC | CVAGGSYEQYF
TRBJ2-5 | once | TRBD2 | TRBV6-2/TRBV6-3 | TGTGCCAGCAGTTACCCTAGCGGGAGGGCCGGGGAGACCCAGTACTTC | CASSYPSGRAGETQYF
TRBJ1-1 | - | TRBD1 | TRBV7-3 | TGTGCCAGCAGCCCAGACGGGGGGACAGGATGGACTGAAGCTTTCTTT | CASSPDGGTGWTEAFF
TRBJ1-5 | once | TRBD1 | TRBV6-5 | TGTGCCAGCAGTTTACAGGGGGGCAATCAGCCCCAGCATTTT | CASSLQGGNQPQHF
TRBJ2-3 | - | - | TRBV4-1 | TGCGCCAGCAGCCAGGAGGCTAACACAGATACGCAGTATTTT | CASSQEANTDTQYF
TRBJ2-7 | few | TRBD2 | TRBV18 | TGTGCCAGCTCACACGGCCGGGGACCTAGCGGCTCCTACGAGCAGTACTTC | CASSHGRGPSGSYEQYF
TRBJ2-7 | few | - | TRBV5-6 | TGTGCCAGCAACATGGGCTATAGCTCCTACGAGCAGTACTTC | CASNMGYSSYEQYF
TRBJ2-2 | - | - | TRBV5-6 | TGTGCCAGCAGCTTGGCACAACAGGCCGGGGAGCTGTTTTTT | CASSLAQQAGELFF
TRBJ1-2 | - | - | TRBV7-2 | TGTGCCAGCAGCTCAGGCCTCGGCGGCTACACCTTC | CASSSGLGGYTF
TRBJ2-1 | - | TRBD2 | TRBV28 | TGTGCCAGCAGTCCGACTAGCGGGAGGGCCTTCTCCTACAATGAGCAGTTCTTC | CASSPTSGRAFSYNEQFF
TRBJ1-5 | - | TRBD1 | TRBV6-6 | TGTGCCAGCAGTCCCGGGGACAGGGTTACTCTGTGGGGCGATCAGCCCCAGCATTTT | CASSPGDRVTLWGDQPQHF
TRBJ2-1 | - | TRBD2 | TRBV18 | TGTGCCAGCTCACCAACTAGCGGGATAAGGAATGAGCAGTTCTTC | CASSPTSGIRNEQFF
TRBJ2-7 | - | - | TRBV6-5 | TGTGCCAGCACCTGGGCTGGGGGCGCATCGGCCGAGCAGTACTTC | CASTWAGGASAEQYF
TRBJ1-2 | once | TRBD1 | TRBV28 | TGTGCCAGCAGTAGTCTACAGGGGACCTATGGCTACACCTTC | CASSSLQGTYGYTF
TRBJ1-2 | - | - | TRBV28 | TGTGCCAGCAGCCCCACCACCGCGGGGGCAGGGGGCTACACCTTC | CASSPTTAGAGGYTF
TRBJ2-7 | - | TRBD1 | TRBV9 | TGTGCCAGCAGCCCCCGGACAGGTACCTACGAGCAGTACTTC | CASSPRTGTYEQYF
TRBJ2-7 | - | - | TRBV30 | TGTGCCTGGAGTGTAATATTAGCGTACACCAGTCGCTACGAGCAGTACTTC | CAWSVILAYTSRYEQYF
TRBJ2-1 | - | TRBD2 | TRBV9 | TGTGCCAGCAGCGCTCCCCATAAGGGGACTAGCGGGGGTTCTTACAATGAGCAGTTCTTC | CASSAPHKGTSGGSYNEQFF
TRBJ1-2 | - | - | TRBV27 | TGTGCCAGCAGTTCCCCCCGGCAGGGGAACTATGGCTACACCTTC | CASSSPRQGNYGYTF
TRBJ2-7 | - | - | TRBV7-8 | TGTGCCAGCAGCGACGGGACAACCTACGAGCAGTACTTC | CASSDGTTYEQYF
TRBJ2-7 | - | - | TRBV6-2/TRBV6-3 | TGTGCCAGCAGTTATGGGGGCAGATTCACCTACGAGCAGTACTTC | CASSYGGRFTYEQYF
TRBJ2-1 | - | - | TRBV11-2 | TGTGCCAGCAGCTTACGAGGTTACAATGAGCAGTTCTTC | CASSLRGYNEQFF
TRBJ2-5 | - | TRBD2 | TRBV19 | TGTGCCAGTAGTAGCGGAGGACTAGCGGGAGGGTTGGAGACCCAGTACTTC | CASSSGGLAGGLETQYF
TRBJ2-2 | - | - | TRBV7-8 | TGTGCCAGCAGCTTCCTGAGAAACACCGGGGAGCTGTTTTTT | CASSFLRNTGELFF
TRBJ2-1 | - | TRBD2 | TRBV4-2 | TGTGCCAGCAGCCACCCGGGACTAAATGAGCAGTTCTTC | CASSHPGLNEQFF
TRBJ1-4 | - | - | TRBV7-9 | TGTGCCAGCAGCTTAGCCCGGGATGAGGAAAAACTGTTTTTT | CASSLARDEEKLFF
TRBJ1-5 | - | - | TRBV7-9 | TGTGCCAGCAGCCCCGACAGGAATCAGCCCCAGCATTTT | CASSPDRNQPQHF
TRBJ2-2 | few | - | TRBV13 | TGTGCCAGCGGTTCGGGGTCCGGGGAGCTGTTTTTT | CASGSGSGELFF
TRBJ1-3 | - | - | TRBV19 | TGTGCCAGTAGTCCCCGGACAGTAGTCTCTGGAAACACCATATATTTT | CASSPRTVVSGNTIYF
TRBJ1-1 | - | TRBD1 | TRBV11-3 | TGTGCCAGCAGCTTCGGACAGGTGAACACTGAAGCTTTCTTT | CASSFGQVNTEAFF
TRBJ2-4 | - | TRBD2 | TRBV11-2 | TGTGCCAGCAGCAATCTAGCGGGAGAGGCGAACATTCAGTACTTC | CASSNLAGEANIQYF
TRBJ2-1 | - | TRBD1 | TRBV2 | TGTGCCAGCCGCGTAGCCCCCCAGGGGGATGAGCAGTTCTTC | CASRVAPQGDEQFF
TRBJ1-2 | - | TRBD1 | TRBV2 | TGTGCCAGCAGTGAGAGCAGGGGGTGGGTACGTGGCTACACCTTC | CASSESRGWVRGYTF
TRBJ2-2 | - | - | TRBV9 | TGTGCCAGCAGCCCCCGAATGAGGCGGGTTGGTAGCACCGGGGAGCTGTTTTTT | CASSPRMRRVGSTGELFF
TRBJ2-1 | - | TRBD1 | TRBV24-1 | TGTGCCACCTCAGGGGGCGGGCTGTACAATGAGCAGTTCTTC | CATSGGGLYNEQFF
TRBJ1-1 | - | TRBD1 | TRBV5-1 | TGCGCCAGCAGCTTGGGGGACAGGGGGTACACTGAAGCTTTCTTT | CASSLGDRGYTEAFF
TRBJ2-5 | once | TRBD1 | TRBV29-1 | TGCAGCGGCAAGACAGGGGGCCGGGAGACCCAGTACTTC | CSGKTGGRETQYF
TRBJ1-1 | - | - | TRBV24-1 | TGTGCCACCAGTGATCCAGGGAGGAATGAAGCTTTCTTT | CATSDPGRNEAFF
TRBJ2-7 | - | - | TRBV5-8 | TGTGCCAGCAGCTTGGCAGACTACGGGCAGTACTTC | CASSLADYGQYF
TRBJ1-1 | - | - | TRBV7-9 | TGTGCCAGCAGCTCCACAGGGTACGGTAGAGACACTGAAGCTTTCTTT | CASSSTGYGRDTEAFF
TRBJ1-1 | once | - | TRBV5-8 | TGTGCCAGCAGCCTTACTCAGGGCAGTAATGAAGCTTTCTTT | CASSLTQGSNEAFF
TRBJ2-3 | - | TRBD1 | TRBV6-6 | TGTGCCAGTCTGAAGGACAGGGGAACAGATACGCAGTATTTT | CASLKDRGTDTQYF
TRBJ2-7 | - | - | TRBV7-9 | TGTGCCAGCAGCGCGGAGGGTAGTTCATCCTACGAGCAGTACTTC | CASSAEGSSSYEQYF
TRBJ1-6 | - | - | TRBV6-2/TRBV6-3 | TGTGCCAGCAGTTACCGTGCTGGTCGAGGTTCACCCCTCCACTTT | CASSYRAGRGSPLHF
TRBJ1-5 | - | - | TRBV28 | TGTGCCAGCAGTCCAACCAGGGGCCAGCCCCAGCATTTT | CASSPTRGQPQHF
TRBJ1-1 | - | - | TRBV5-4 | TGTGCCAGCAGCCAAAATACCGAGACGGGAGCTTTCTTT | CASSQNTETGAFF
TRBJ2-1 | - | TRBD2 | TRBV7-3 | TGTGCCAGCAGCTTAGAACTAGCGAATGGCAATGAGCAGTTCTTC | CASSLELANGNEQFF
TRBJ2-5 | once | - | TRBV10-3 | TGTGCCATCAGTGATGATAGAGGAAATCCGTACCAAGAGACCCAGTACTTC | CAISDDRGNPYQETQYF
TRBJ1-2 | - | - | TRBV4-2 | TGTGCCAGCAGCCAAGCATCGGGTAGGGGAGGTGGCTACACCTTC | CASSQASGRGGGYTF
TRBJ1-2 | - | TRBD1 | TRBV29-1 | TGCAGCGTCCCCGGGACAGGGGGTGGCTACACCTTC | CSVPGTGGGYTF
TRBJ1-5 | few | TRBD1 | TRBV7-2 | TGTGCCAGCAGCTTAGTACAGGGGGGCAATCAGCCCCAGCATTTT | CASSLVQGGNQPQHF
TRBJ1-6 | - | - | TRBV11-3 | TGTGCCAGCAGCTCGCGTTATAACTCACCCCTCCACTTT | CASSSRYNSPLHF